The 11 T cell receptor beta chains reported below all come from one sample, sequenced in a study of technical replicates of blood from a few donors (dated by TCRdb to the late 2010s). Libraries were prepared through the immunoSEQ multiplex PCR assay. As stored in TCRdb, this immuneACCESS dataset retains in-frame rearrangements with V and J assigned. A fraction of the clones does not appear; measured against another copy, unresolved V genes explain less than half of the discrepancy, and the remainder lacks a known reason. The sample profile shows about 66,000 clones; about 89% of them were found once. Jointly, the top ten make up over 4% of the sample. Specimen: PBMCs. Every receptor here comes from a human donor in good health. Some clones in this sample may be carry-over from other donors' samples.

The sample holds one count of this clone. V and J are TRBV19 and TRBJ1-2; possibly TRBD1 for D (5 bases). V shed 5 bases and J shed 5 bases, with 9 bases lying between them. Germline V gives CDR1 LNHDA, CDR2 SQIVND (reference sequence). This CDR3 spans 12 amino acids. CDR3 residues: CASSSGTYGYTF. In nucleotides, the CDR3 is TGTGCCAGTAGTTCCGGGACTTATGGCTACACCTTC.

The chain joins TRBV5-4 to TRBJ1-1, with 7 bases identical to TRBD1. The CDR3 consists of 14 residues. Germline CDR1 SGHNT, CDR2 YYREEE (reference sequence). With V trimmed by 3 bases and J by 5 bases, 7 bases remained unmatched. The CDR3 DNA is TGTGCCAGCAGCTCCGCAGGGGGAAGGACTGAAGCTTTCTTT. This translates into CASSSAGGRTEAFF.

The chain is built from TRBV18 and TRBJ2-7, with D possibly TRBD1 on 6 matching bases. V gave up 7 bases and J gave up 2 bases, with 15 bases separating them. CDR1 is KGHSH and CDR2 is LQKENI in the germline V gene. The CDR3 sequence is 14 residues long. Here the CDR3 DNA reads TGTGCCAGCTTCGAAGACAGGTTAGCCTACGAGCAGTACTTC. It codes for CASFEDRLAYEQYF.

The chain employs TRBV2 and TRBJ2-1; D ambiguous. The CDR3 sequence is 13 residues long. The germline CDR1 and CDR2 sequences are SNHLY and FYNNEI. V was shortened by 7 bases and J by 6 bases, with 13 bases between the two germline ends. CDR3 in amino acids: CASTIITGNEQFF. The CDR3 coding sequence is TGTGCCAGCACCATTATTACGGGCAATGAGCAGTTCTTC.

This clone was picked up a small number of times. The V gene is TRBV7-2, the J gene TRBJ2-3, with a possible D match to TRBD1 (7 bases). V dropped 5 bases and J dropped 2 bases, with 11 bases sitting between them. Germline V gene lookup returns CDR1 SGHTA and CDR2 FQGNSA. The CDR3 loop spans 14 amino acids. CDR3 nucleotides: TGTGCCAGCAGCCAGGGGGGATCCACAGATACGCAGTATTTT. It specifies CASSQGGSTDTQYF.

The chain joins TRBV4-1 to TRBJ2-1; 15 bases agree with TRBD2. Germline trimming cut 1 base from V and 10 bases from J; bases unmatched to any gene: 5. Germline-derived CDR1 and CDR2 are MGHRA and YSYEKL. This CDR3 region has 16 residues. CDR3 protein: CASSQAGLAGGEEQFF. The CDR3, as DNA: TGCGCCAGCAGCCAAGCTGGACTAGCGGGAGGGGAAGAGCAGTTCTTC.

The V and J genes are TRBV2 and TRBJ1-2; the match to TRBD1 covers 8 bases. CDR3 length: 14 residues. The ends lost 7 bases at V and 7 bases at J; junction bases unmatched: 11. CDR1 and CDR2 from the germline V gene are SNHLY and FYNNEI. The CDR3 is CASTRTGIIPGYTF. In DNA, the CDR3 is TGTGCCAGCACCCGGACAGGGATCATCCCTGGCTACACCTTC.

In its sample, this clone was seen once. The V gene is TRBV13, the J gene TRBJ2-3; 11 bases align to TRBD1. With 4 bases clipped from V and 4 bases from J, the junction kept 7 bases outside the gene matches. Per the germline V gene, CDR1 is PRHDT and CDR2 is FYEKMQ (reference sequence). The CDR3 contains 16 residues. CDR3 coding DNA: TGTGCCAGCAGCTGGGATGGACAGGGGGCTGCAGATACGCAGTATTTT. It is translated as CASSWDGQGAADTQYF.

V is TRBV4-3 and J is TRBJ2-4; 8 nucleotides align to TRBD2. This CDR3 is built from 17 residues. The germline CDR1 and CDR2 sequences are LGHNA and YSLEER. J was trimmed by 1 base and V by 3 bases; bases with no gene match: 8. The CDR3: CASSQGLAGGAKNIQYF. The CDR3 DNA sequence: TGCGCCAGCAGCCAGGGCCTTGCGGGAGGTGCCAAAAACATTCAGTACTTC.

This sequence joins TRBV10-3 and TRBJ2-5; 7 nucleotides align to TRBD2. V was clipped by 2 bases and J by 2 bases; unmatched bases: 8. Germline-derived CDR1 and CDR2 are ENHRY and SYGVKD. The CDR3 is made up of 16 amino acids. The CDR3 loop is CAISEGKREGQETQYF. The CDR3 region has the DNA TGTGCCATCAGTGAGGGAAAGAGGGAGGGGCAAGAGACCCAGTACTTC.

This chain links TRBV6-1 with TRBJ1-3; no firm D call. Germline CDR1 is MNHNS and CDR2 is SASEGT. CDR3 size: 18 residues. V was clipped by 3 bases and J by 0 bases, with 18 bases between them. The CDR3 loop reads CASSDAGSNSRSGNTIYF. For the CDR3, the DNA is TGTGCCAGCAGTGACGCGGGGTCCAACTCCCGCTCTGGAAACACCATATATTTT.